What follows is one TCR beta chain and its context. This clone's antigen is unknown. Base qualities are not provided; no much larger clone lies one nucleotide away. These data are taken from a study of Ad26.COV2.S vaccination and SARS-CoV-2 variants (dated by TCRdb to the early 2020s). With regard to the full study: The specificity and breadth of SARS-CoV-2-reactive T cell receptors after Ad26.COV2.S vaccination were assessed by TCRbeta repertoire sequencing. The TCR-sequenced set comprised around 32 samples: about 19 Ad26.COV2.S vaccine recipients, 5 placebo recipients and 8 SARS-CoV-2 convalescent individuals. What the research found in general, with its limitations: Substantial breadth of spike-specific CD8+ and CD4+ T cell responses was reported after vaccination. Non-spike TCR breadth was comparable between vaccine and placebo recipients, consistent with the vaccine containing only spike. Compared with placebo recipients, Ad26.COV2.S recipients showed higher spike-specific TCR breadth (P = 0.0014). It was noted by the authors that total T cell responses may have been underestimated by the TCR breadth and depth analyses.

The immunoSEQ Assay was used to sequence TCRbeta CDR3 regions. After extraction, genomic DNA underwent amplification by bias-controlled multiplex PCR, followed by high-throughput sequencing. Regarding the original processing steps: To quantify the absolute abundance of every unique TCRbeta CDR3 region, sequences were collapsed and filtered. T cell fraction was estimated by normalization of TCRbeta template counts to usable DNA, with usable DNA being measured through amplification of reference genes present in all nucleated cells. Repertoire TCRs were annotated as SARS-CoV-2-specific when V gene, CDR3 amino acid sequence and J gene were exactly matched to a known reactive TCR set. The reference SARS-CoV-2 TCR set was derived from MIRA and filtered for enrichment in COVID-19-positive ImmuneCODE repertoires, a step that removed public or cross-reactive TCRs. Using the MIRA antigens, annotated TCRs were further analysed by specific ORF or by position within an ORF. Breadth was defined as the number of annotated unique rearrangements divided by the total number of unique productive rearrangements, and depth was defined as the summed frequency of the annotated unique rearrangements. TCR breadth was compared between groups using two-sided Wilcoxon rank-sum tests. The table comes from immuneACCESS by way of TCRdb, which keeps in-frame sequences with V and J called. Part of the clones is missing from these tables; in studies checked, under half for an unresolved V gene and the rest for unknown reasons. That table furnishes V, J and clone size, whereas the DNA furnished D and trimming. The sample table lists some 350,000 clones, 92% of them with a count of one. 3.9% of the sample is taken by the ten largest.

Interpreted using the paper, the time point label stands for: individuals recovered from natural SARS-CoV-2 infection. The sample was peripheral blood, taken after recovery from COVID-19. The source is a human donor who had recovered from COVID-19.

The bases read TGTGCCAGCAGCTTAGTGCCAATTAGGGACGAGCAGTACTTC. This yields the protein CASSLVPIRDEQYF. Recombination linked TRBV11-2 to TRBJ2-7; the D gene identity is not certain. The germline V gene yields SGHAT for CDR1 and FQNNGV for CDR2. V and J lose 1 base and 5 bases, and a span of 12 bases separates them. Measured from the cysteine to the phenylalanine, the CDR3 is 14 residues long. The only DNA kept is the CDR3, 42 bases in frame from the first base.